These 24 T cell receptor beta chains originate from one sample sequenced in a study of blood T cell repertoires in COVID-19. Method: immunoSEQ multiplex PCR; TCRdb's copy keeps in-frame clones and lacks some. Among a few hundred thousand clones listed, 86% were seen once. Sample: peripheral blood. These TCRs come from a man aged 35 to 55 who had recovered from COVID-19.

This chain joins TRBV19 and TRBJ2-3; 8 nucleotides match TRBD1. Germline V lookup: CDR1 LNHDA, CDR2 SQIVND (reference sequence). J lost 0 bases, V lost 7 bases, and 6 bases had no gene match. The CDR3 consists of 15 residues. For the CDR3, the DNA is TGTGCCAGTACGCGCGGGACAGGCAGCACAGATACGCAGTATTTT. Its translation is CASTRGTGSTDTQYF.

This clone has only one observation. V gene TRBV7-9 combines with J gene TRBJ1-2; 9 bases agree with TRBD1. The CDR3 consists of 16 residues. Germline V gives CDR1 SEHNR, CDR2 FQNEAQ (reference sequence). Trimming at V came to 2 bases and at J to 2 bases, leaving 6 bases not matched to a gene. CDR3 bases: TGTGCCAGCAGCTTACCTACCGGACAGGGGAACTATGGCTACACCTTC. It specifies CASSLPTGQGNYGYTF.

V gene TRBV6-6 combines with J gene TRBJ1-1; 9 nucleotides align to TRBD1. V gave up 5 bases and J gave up 6 bases; unmatched junction bases: 19. The length of the CDR3 is 18 residues. Germline V lookup: CDR1 MNHNY, CDR2 SVGAGI (reference sequence). Here the CDR3 DNA reads TGTGCCAGCAGTCCCCAGATACAAACAGGGGGCGATTCCCCTGAAGCTTTCTTT. Amino acid sequence: CASSPQIQTGGDSPEAFF.

The chain joins TRBV11-2 to TRBJ2-2; 13 bases are a match to TRBD2. Trimming at V came to 3 bases and at J to 6 bases, leaving 4 bases not matched to a gene. This CDR3 has 16 residues. Germline V lookup: CDR1 SGHAT, CDR2 FQNNGV. The CDR3 DNA sequence: TGTGCCAGCAGCTTGGGACTAGCGGGGAAAGCCGGGGAGCTGTTTTTT. This codes for CASSLGLAGKAGELFF.

The CDR3 bases are TGTGCCAGCAGCTTAGATTCTCGAGGCTCGGGTCCTGGCTACACCTTC. Its protein is CASSLDSRGSGPGYTF. The rearrangement joins TRBV11-2 to TRBJ1-2; D uncertain. The CDR3 extends over 16 amino acids. Deletions cut 0 bases from V and 7 bases from J, with 18 bases between. Germline lookup yields CDR1 SGHAT and CDR2 FQNNGV.

The V gene is TRBV5-1, the J gene TRBJ1-4; D perhaps matches TRBD1 (6 bases). Trimming took off 1 base at V and 2 bases at J, with 9 bases between the two ends. CDR1 and CDR2 from the germline V gene are SGHRS and YFSETQ. CDR3 size: 15 residues. As DNA, the CDR3 is TGCGCCAGCAGCTTGCGGGGGGCCACTAATGAAAAACTGTTTTTT. Residues: CASSLRGATNEKLFF.

V usage is TRBV4-3 and J usage is TRBJ1-1; D is undetermined. Trimming removed 0 bases at V and 1 base at J, with 9 bases between. Germline V lookup: CDR1 LGHNA, CDR2 YSLEER. The CDR3 loop spans 15 amino acids. In DNA form, the CDR3 reads TGCGCCAGCAGCCAAGAACGCGCCCGGAACACTGAAGCTTTCTTT. It translates to CASSQERARNTEAFF.

V usage is TRBV2 and J usage is TRBJ1-4; TRBD1 aligns across 9 bases. The V gene end was trimmed by 6 bases and the J gene end by 7 bases; junction bases not matched to a gene: 6. Germline CDR1 reads SNHLY; CDR2 reads FYNNEI. CDR3 length: 14 amino acids. CDR3 coding DNA: TGTGCCAGCAGCGCTGGACAGGGGAGTGAAAAACTGTTTTTT. Translating it yields CASSAGQGSEKLFF.

J is TRBJ2-3 and V is TRBV4-1, with D tentatively TRBD2 (7 bases). The germline CDR1 and CDR2 sequences are MGHRA and YSYEKL. Trimming shortened V by 4 bases and J by 5 bases, and 22 bases separated the two germline ends. The CDR3 has 17 residues. CDR3 coding DNA: TGCGCCAGCAGCCCCCGGCCCCCTGGGGAGGGGGGAGATACGCAGTATTTT. Residues: CASSPRPPGEGGDTQYF.

In its sample, this clone was seen once. The chain employs TRBV2 and TRBJ2-1; TRBD2 aligns across 11 bases. This CDR3 comprises 16 residues. Germline-derived CDR1 and CDR2 are SNHLY and FYNNEI. The J segment lost 4 bases and the V segment lost 6 bases, leaving 8 bases of the junction unmatched. CDR3 nucleotides: TGTGCCAGCAGGGGACTAGCGGCATCGTATTACAATGAGCAGTTCTTC. Translation: CASRGLAASYYNEQFF.

CDR3 nucleotide sequence: TGTGCTAGTGGTCGGACTAGCGGGATCAATGAGCAGTTCTTC. Its translation is CASGRTSGINEQFF. The chain combines TRBV12-5 with TRBJ2-1, with 12 bases matching TRBD2. Unmatched junction bases numbered 2, after V lost 5 bases and J lost 6 bases. The germline V gene has CDR1 LGHNT and CDR2 FRNRAP. This CDR3 comprises 14 residues. Supplemented by reference TRBV12-5 and TRBJ2-1, the full variable domain reads DARVTQTPRHKVTEMGQEVTMRCQPILGHNTVFWYRQTMMQGLELLAYFRNRAPLDDSGMPKDRFSAEMPDATLATLKIQPSEPRDSAVYFCASGRTSGINEQFFGPGTRLTVL.

This clone came up once. V usage is TRBV20-1 and J usage is TRBJ2-1; D unclear. The germline gives CDR1 DFQATT, CDR2 SNEGSKA (reference sequence). The CDR3 runs to 10 residues. Deletions cut 5 bases from V and 5 bases from J, with 4 bases between. For the CDR3, the DNA is TGCAGTGCTGCTAACAATGAGCAGTTCTTC. This gives the protein CSAANNEQFF.

The rearrangement joins TRBV19 to TRBJ2-7; D is possibly TRBD2 (5 bases). The CDR3 sequence is 15 residues long. V lost 7 bases and J 6 bases, leaving 22 bases between the germline ends. Germline CDR1 is LNHDA and CDR2 is SQIVND (reference sequence). The CDR3: CASTPAQFGGSEQYF. CDR3 sequence (DNA): TGTGCCAGTACTCCCGCCCAGTTCGGAGGATCCGAGCAGTACTTC.

This clone showed up just once. The V call is TRBV9, the J call TRBJ2-3; tentative D call: TRBD2 (6 bases). The CDR3 has 14 residues. Germline V lookup: CDR1 SGDLS, CDR2 YYNGEE. The germline V and J ends were trimmed by 4 bases and 1 base, with 10 bases remaining between them. The CDR3 region has the DNA TGTGCCAGCAGCCACTGGGGGGGCACAGATACGCAGTATTTT. It codes for CASSHWGGTDTQYF.

This chain links TRBV4-3 with TRBJ1-2; TRBD1 agrees at 8 bases. Per germline, CDR1 LGHNA and CDR2 YSLEER. This CDR3 is built from 15 residues. The J segment lost 6 bases and the V segment lost 0 bases, leaving 6 bases of the junction unmatched. The chain's CDR3 is CASSQENLQGDGYTF. The CDR3 DNA sequence: TGCGCCAGCAGCCAAGAAAATTTACAGGGGGATGGCTACACCTTC.

The chain couples TRBV30 to TRBJ2-7, with D possibly matching TRBD2 (6 bases). Germline V gene sequence: CDR1 GTSNPN, CDR2 SVGIG (reference sequence). The CDR3 spans 14 residues. The V end lost 7 bases, the J end lost 7 bases, and 23 bases lay between the germline ends. The CDR3: CAYHQRRDWGEQYF. As DNA, the CDR3 is TGTGCCTACCACCAAAGGCGGGATTGGGGAGAGCAGTACTTC.

The genes are TRBV10-3 and TRBJ2-2, with D maybe TRBD1 (6 bases). The CDR3 spans 13 residues. With 3 bases removed from V and 10 bases from J, the gap between germline ends came to 12 bases. Germline loops: CDR1 ENHRY, CDR2 SYGVKD. This CDR3 reads CAISEYRALELFF. CDR3 nucleotides: TGTGCCATCAGTGAATACAGGGCTTTGGAGCTGTTTTTT.

The chain employs TRBV7-9 and TRBJ2-7; possible D gene TRBD1, 5 bases. Germline CDR1 reads SEHNR; CDR2 reads FQNEAQ (reference sequence). The CDR3 runs to 15 residues. V was shortened by 0 bases and J by 0 bases, with 9 bases between the two germline ends. Here the CDR3 reads CASSLAPGSSYEQYF. The CDR3 DNA follows: TGTGCCAGCAGCTTAGCCCCAGGGTCCTCCTACGAGCAGTACTTC.

This chain joins TRBV19 and TRBJ2-1, with 8 bases identical to TRBD2. V shed 8 bases, J shed 13 bases, and the junction held 10 bases outside the gene matches. The germline V gene has CDR1 LNHDA and CDR2 SQIVND (reference sequence). This CDR3 has 12 residues. CDR3 in amino acids: CASGDLGGDQFF. The CDR3, as DNA: TGTGCCAGTGGGGACCTCGGGGGGGATCAGTTCTTC.

CDR3 residues: CASVLGGASNEQFF. Here the CDR3 DNA reads TGTGCCAGCGTTCTCGGGGGAGCGAGCAATGAGCAGTTCTTC. V is TRBV2 and J is TRBJ2-1; tentatively, D is TRBD2 (6 bases). The ends were cut back, 8 bases at V and 6 bases at J, with 17 bases in the middle. This CDR3 is 14 amino acids long. The germline gives CDR1 SNHLY, CDR2 FYNNEI.

The chain carries TRBV5-1 and TRBJ2-3; 8 bases are shared with TRBD1. V shed 0 bases, J shed 0 bases, and the junction held 0 bases outside the gene matches. The CDR3 has 15 amino acids. Germline V gives CDR1 SGHRS, CDR2 YFSETQ. For the CDR3, the DNA is TGCGCCAGCAGCTTGGGACAGGGGAGCACAGATACGCAGTATTTT. Translated, it gives CASSLGQGSTDTQYF.

The chain employs TRBV5-4 and TRBJ2-1, with 8 nucleotides matching TRBD2. Germline values: CDR1 SGHNT, CDR2 YYREEE (reference sequence). V dropped 1 base and J dropped 5; count of bases not matched to a gene: 5. This CDR3 spans 15 amino acids. The CDR3 DNA follows: TGTGCCAGCAGCTTGAAGCGGGAGAAAAACAATGAGCAGTTCTTC. The encoded protein is CASSLKREKNNEQFF.

The CDR3 reads CASSLAGYETQYF. Written as DNA, the CDR3 is TGTGCCAGCAGTTTAGCGGGTTATGAGACCCAGTACTTC. This chain links TRBV27 with TRBJ2-5; TRBD2 is a possible D gene (5 bases). Per germline, CDR1 MNHEY and CDR2 SMNVEV (reference sequence). This CDR3 has 13 amino acids. The V end was cut by 2 bases, the J end by 5 bases, with 9 bases between.

V gene TRBV7-3 combines with J gene TRBJ2-1; 9 bases are a match to TRBD2. Per the germline V gene, CDR1 is SGHTA and CDR2 is FQGTGA. The CDR3 sequence is 14 residues long. V lost 3 bases and J lost 4; bases outside the gene matches: 1. CDR3 sequence reads: CASSFSGRYNEQFF. CDR3 coding DNA: TGTGCCAGCAGCTTTAGCGGGAGATACAATGAGCAGTTCTTC.